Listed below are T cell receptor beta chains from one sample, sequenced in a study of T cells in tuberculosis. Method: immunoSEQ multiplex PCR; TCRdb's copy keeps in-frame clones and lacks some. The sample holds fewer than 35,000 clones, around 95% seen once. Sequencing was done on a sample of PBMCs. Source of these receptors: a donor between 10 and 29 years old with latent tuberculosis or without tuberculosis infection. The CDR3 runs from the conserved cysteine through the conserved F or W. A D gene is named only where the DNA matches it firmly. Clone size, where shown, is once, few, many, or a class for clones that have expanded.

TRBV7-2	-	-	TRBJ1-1	CASSPGMNTEAFF	TGTGCCAGCAGTCCGGGGATGAACACTGAAGCTTTCTTT
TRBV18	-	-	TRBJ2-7	CASSPTGVRGGEQYF	TGTGCCAGCTCACCCACCGGCGTACGCGGTGGCGAGCAGTACTTC
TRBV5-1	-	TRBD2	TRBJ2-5	CASSLGASGSFEETQYF	TGCGCCAGCAGCTTGGGCGCTAGCGGTTCATTTGAAGAGACCCAGTACTTC
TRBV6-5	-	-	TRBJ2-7	CASSYSSRGDEQYF	TGTGCCAGCAGTTACTCGAGCAGGGGAGACGAGCAGTACTTC
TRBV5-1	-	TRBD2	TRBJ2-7	CASSLAGGPYEQYF	TGCGCCAGCAGCTTAGCGGGAGGGCCCTACGAGCAGTACTTC
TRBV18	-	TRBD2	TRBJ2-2	CASSPLSGAGTGELFF	TGTGCCAGCTCACCCCTCAGCGGGGCCGGAACCGGGGAGCTGTTTTTT
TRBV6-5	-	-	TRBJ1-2	CASSWRGTNYGYTF	TGTGCCAGCAGTTGGCGGGGGACGAACTATGGCTACACCTTC
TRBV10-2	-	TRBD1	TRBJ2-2	CASRGQGPTGELFF	TGCGCCAGCAGGGGACAGGGGCCCACCGGGGAGCTGTTTTTT
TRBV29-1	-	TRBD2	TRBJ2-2	CSVASPGGGTGELFF	TGCAGCGTTGCTTCTCCGGGGGGGGGCACCGGGGAGCTGTTTTTT
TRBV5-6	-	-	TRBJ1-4	CASTPGDNNEKLFF	TGTGCCAGCACCCCGGGGGATAATAATGAAAAACTGTTTTTT
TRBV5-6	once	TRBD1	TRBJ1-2	CASSSQGESYGYTF	TGTGCCAGCAGCTCACAGGGGGAGTCCTATGGCTACACCTTC
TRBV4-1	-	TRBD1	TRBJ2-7	CASSQSRTGHEQYF	TGCGCCAGCAGCCAATCGAGGACAGGGCACGAGCAGTACTTC
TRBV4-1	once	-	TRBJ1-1	CASSPPAEEAFF	TGCGCCAGCAGCCCCCCGGCGGAGGAAGCTTTCTTT
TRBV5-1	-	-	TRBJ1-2	CASSLDPDNSLTSYGYTF	TGCGCCAGCAGCTTGGACCCGGACAACTCCCTGACCTCCTATGGCTACACCTTC
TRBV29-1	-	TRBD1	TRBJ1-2	CSVLPGGNYGYTF	TGCAGCGTTCTCCCAGGGGGTAACTATGGCTACACCTTC
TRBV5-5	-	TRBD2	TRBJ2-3	CASSLGIAGSTDTQYF	TGTGCCAGCAGCTTGGGGATAGCGGGAAGCACAGATACGCAGTATTTT
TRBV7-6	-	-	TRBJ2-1	CASSNPLGLSEQFF	TGTGCCAGCAGCAACCCGCTGGGGCTATCTGAGCAGTTCTTC
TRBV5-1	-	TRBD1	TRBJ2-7	CASSLLGDRGSYEQYF	TGCGCCAGCAGCCTATTAGGGGACAGGGGGTCCTACGAGCAGTACTTC
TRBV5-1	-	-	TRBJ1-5	CASSPGVSNQPQHF	TGCGCCAGCAGCCCCGGGGTCAGCAATCAGCCCCAGCATTTT
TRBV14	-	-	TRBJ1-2	CASSQPRGQIPNYGYTF	TGTGCCAGCAGCCAACCGCGTGGACAGATACCTAACTATGGCTACACCTTC
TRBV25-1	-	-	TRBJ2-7	CASSERLGGVPYEQYF	TGTGCCAGCAGTGAAAGGCTAGGGGGGGTTCCCTACGAGCAGTACTTC
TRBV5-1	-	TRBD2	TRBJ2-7	CASSFGSGSGYEQYF	TGCGCCAGCAGCTTCGGGAGCGGGAGTGGGTACGAGCAGTACTTC
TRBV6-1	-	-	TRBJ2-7	CASSERWGAYEQYF	TGTGCCAGCAGTGAGAGGTGGGGGGCCTACGAGCAGTACTTC
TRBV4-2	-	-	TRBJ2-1	CASSQEVGSATYNEQFF	TGTGCCAGCAGCCAAGAGGTGGGTAGCGCGACCTACAATGAGCAGTTCTTC
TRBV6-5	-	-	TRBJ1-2	CASSYSNRNYGYTF	TGTGCCAGCAGTTACTCGAACAGAAACTATGGCTACACCTTC
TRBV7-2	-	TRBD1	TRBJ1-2	CASSSGQGGGYTF	TGTGCCAGCAGCTCCGGACAGGGGGGTGGCTACACCTTC
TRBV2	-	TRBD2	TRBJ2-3	CASNSGGLTDTQYF	TGTGCCAGCAACTCGGGGGGGCTGACAGATACGCAGTATTTT
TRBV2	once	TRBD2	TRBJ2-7	CASGTNSYEQYF	TGTGCCAGTGGGACTAACTCGTACGAGCAGTACTTC
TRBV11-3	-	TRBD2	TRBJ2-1	CASSSGGEENEQFF	TGTGCCAGCAGCTCGGGAGGGGAAGAAAATGAGCAGTTCTTC
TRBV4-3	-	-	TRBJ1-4	CASSQAGTPRSNEKLFF	TGCGCCAGCAGCCAAGCCGGGACACCCAGATCTAATGAAAAACTGTTTTTT
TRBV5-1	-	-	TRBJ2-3	CASSPGGGGQADTQYF	TGCGCCAGCAGCCCTGGAGGGGGAGGGCAGGCAGATACGCAGTATTTT
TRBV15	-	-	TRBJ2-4	CATSRVGGGGGPRNIQYF	TGTGCCACCAGCAGAGTGGGGGGCGGGGGAGGGCCCAGAAACATTCAGTACTTC
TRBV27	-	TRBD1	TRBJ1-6	CASSRDRGGSPLHF	TGTGCCAGCAGTCGGGACAGGGGAGGCTCACCCCTCCACTTT
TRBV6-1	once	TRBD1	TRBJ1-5	CASSGRQGGNQPQHF	TGTGCCAGCAGTGGACGACAGGGCGGGAATCAGCCCCAGCATTTT
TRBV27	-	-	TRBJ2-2	CASSFQGFGELFF	TGTGCCAGCAGTTTTCAGGGGTTTGGGGAGCTGTTTTTT
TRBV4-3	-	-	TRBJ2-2	CASSQERLVNTGELFF	TGCGCCAGCAGCCAAGAGAGATTGGTCAACACCGGGGAGCTGTTTTTT
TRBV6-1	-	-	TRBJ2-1	CASSEDLGRNEQFF	TGTGCCAGCAGTGAAGATCTAGGGAGGAATGAGCAGTTCTTC
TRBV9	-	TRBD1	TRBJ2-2	CASSVPGTGGNTGELFF	TGTGCCAGCAGCGTACCGGGAACAGGGGGTAACACCGGGGAGCTGTTTTTT
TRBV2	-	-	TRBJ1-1	CASRRSSTGNQAFF	TGTGCCAGCAGGCGGTCATCAACAGGGAATCAAGCTTTCTTT
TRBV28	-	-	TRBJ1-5	CAIDRNSNQPQHF	TGTGCCATCGACAGAAATAGCAATCAGCCCCAGCATTTT
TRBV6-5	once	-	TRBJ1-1	CASRYGGGLMNTEAFF	TGTGCCAGCAGGTACGGGGGGGGGTTAATGAACACTGAAGCTTTCTTT
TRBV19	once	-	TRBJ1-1	CASSIGGGNTEAFF	TGTGCCAGTAGTATAGGTGGCGGTAACACTGAAGCTTTCTTT
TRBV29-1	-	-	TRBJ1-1	CSGLQGGGTEAFF	TGCAGCGGCCTCCAAGGCGGGGGAACTGAAGCTTTCTTT
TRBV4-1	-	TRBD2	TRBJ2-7	CASSPYRTSGGVEQYF	TGCGCCAGCAGCCCCTACCGGACTAGCGGGGGGGTCGAGCAGTACTTC
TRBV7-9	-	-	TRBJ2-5	CASSSTTHPRQETQYF	TGTGCCAGCAGCTCCACTACTCACCCCAGACAAGAGACCCAGTACTTC
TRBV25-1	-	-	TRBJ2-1	CASSGVGTNYNEQFF	TGTGCCAGCAGTGGAGTGGGGACAAACTACAATGAGCAGTTCTTC